A single sample is the source of the 9 T cell receptor beta chains below, sequenced in a study of blood T cells in healthy people across ages. Combining a sample-barcoded 5' primer with a J-beta primer mix, a second PCR ran for about 6 to 11 cycles. TCRdb re-called the 5' RACE reads through MiXCR, storing one row per CDR3 protein. The sample carries about 1,500,000 distinct CDR3 sequences, approximately 40% recorded once. The sequenced sample was blood. Every receptor here comes from a woman aged 18-30 years in good health.

This clonotype turned up a few times. V and J are TRBV7-8 and TRBJ2-1, with D uncertain. This CDR3 is 15 amino acids long. Per germline, CDR1 SGHVS and CDR2 FQNEAQ. The V gene lost 4 bases and the J gene lost 4 bases, with 14 bases spanning the gap. CDR3: CASSSEIGRYNEQFF. CDR3 bases: TGTGCCAGCAGCTCAGAGATCGGGCGGTACAATGAGCAGTTCTTC. Full variable domain (remainder filled in from reference TRBV7-8 and TRBJ2-1): GAGVSQSPRYKVAKRGQDVALRCDPISGHVSLFWYQQALGQGPEFLTYFQNEAQLDKSGLPSDRFFAERPEGSVSTLKIQRTQQEDSAVYLCASSSEIGRYNEQFFGPGTRLTVL.

This sequence joins TRBV12-3 or TRBV12-4 and TRBJ2-1; D might be TRBD2 (5 bases). Trimming took 2 bases from V and 8 from J, leaving 10 bases between them. The CDR3 is 13 residues long. DNA of the CDR3: TGTGCCAGCAGTTTACCGGGGAGCTATGAGCAGTTCTTC. Translated, it gives CASSLPGSYEQFF.

CDR3 sequence reads: CASSQGVSSYNSPLHF. For the CDR3, the DNA is TGCGCCAGCAGCCAAGGGGTGAGCTCCTATAATTCACCCCTCCACTTT. The chain employs TRBV4-3 and TRBJ1-6, with unresolved D. Germline lookup yields CDR1 LGHNA and CDR2 YSLEER. V was trimmed by 1 base and J by 0 bases, leaving 7 bases between them. The CDR3 totals 16 residues.

The sample holds a few counts of this clonotype. The J gene is TRBJ2-5, the V gene TRBV20-1; 13 bases agree with TRBD2. In germline, CDR1 is DFQATT, CDR2 SNEGSKA (reference sequence). This CDR3 region has 14 residues. After removal of 5 bases from V and 5 bases from J, the junction contained 5 bases not matched to a gene. CDR3 coding DNA: TGCAGTGCTGGACTAGCGGGAGCTCTGGAGACCCAGTACTTC. Protein: CSAGLAGALETQYF.

CDR3 sequence reads: CASTGGPFQEQFF. The CDR3 DNA follows: TGTGCCAGCACGGGAGGGCCTTTTCAGGAGCAGTTCTTC. This chain links TRBV6-5 with TRBJ2-1; TRBD2 matches at 8 bases. The ends lost 7 bases at V and 10 bases at J; junction bases unmatched: 9. CDR1 and CDR2 (germline): MNHEY, SVGAGI. This CDR3 is built from 13 residues.

J is TRBJ2-2 and V is TRBV24-1; TRBD2 is a possible D gene (5 bases). The CDR3 is 15 residues long. Trimming removed 2 bases at V and 4 bases at J, with 10 bases between. Germline CDR1 reads KGHDR; CDR2 reads SFDVKD. The CDR3 region has the DNA TGTGCCACCAGTGATTCCGGGATCCCCACCGGGGAGCTGTTTTTT. Translated, it gives CATSDSGIPTGELFF.

The chain couples TRBV4-1 to TRBJ1-2; TRBD1 is a possible D gene (5 bases). Trimming removed 1 base at V and 0 bases at J, with 6 bases between. Germline CDR1 reads MGHRA; CDR2 reads YSYEKL. The CDR3 extends over 14 amino acids. The CDR3, as DNA: TGCGCCAGCAGCCAAGTCAGGGCTAACTATGGCTACACCTTC. This sequence encodes CASSQVRANYGYTF.

V and J are TRBV9 and TRBJ2-1; the D gene is possibly TRBD1 (5 bases). CDR1 is SGDLS and CDR2 is YYNGEE in the germline V gene. The CDR3 totals 13 residues. The V gene lost 3 bases and the J gene lost 13 bases, with 17 bases spanning the gap. CDR3 DNA: TGTGCCAGCAGCGCTAGGGGTCCAGAGACCCAGTTCTTC. Translation: CASSARGPETQFF.

This chain joins TRBV7-2 and TRBJ2-7; D is possibly TRBD2 (6 bases). There are 18 residues in the CDR3. Germline CDR1 reads SGHTA; CDR2 reads FQGNSA. The V gene lost 1 base and the J gene lost 3 bases, with 22 bases spanning the gap. The CDR3 DNA sequence: TGTGCCAGCAGCTTAGGGCGGACGGGTAGCGGCTCCGGCTACGAGCAGTACTTC. Its protein is CASSLGRTGSGSGYEQYF.